The rows below give T cell receptor beta chains drawn from one sample of a study of blood T cell repertoires in COVID-19. Some clones are missing from TCRdb's copy, which holds only in-frame ones; the method was immunoSEQ multiplex PCR. The table records roughly 380,000 clones, around 87% of them present only once. Sequenced input: PBMCs or T cells enriched from blood (not recorded which). These receptors all stem from a man aged 30 to 45 who had recovered from COVID-19. The CDR3 runs from the conserved cysteine through the conserved F or W. Fields, in order: J gene, clone size, D gene, V gene, CDR3 protein, CDR3 DNA. The D gene is left open where the match is weak. The size of a clone is reported for some rows only, either as once, few or many, or as a class for expanded clones.

j_gene: TRBJ2-7
abundance: NA
d_gene: NA
v_gene: TRBV24-1
CDR3aa: CATTPSGYEQYF
CDR3nt: TGTGCCACAACCCCATCGGGCTACGAGCAGTACTTC

j_gene: TRBJ2-4
abundance: NA
d_gene: NA
v_gene: TRBV7-2
CDR3aa: CASSLDRENIQYF
CDR3nt: TGTGCCAGCAGCTTAGATAGGGAGAACATTCAGTACTTC

j_gene: TRBJ2-5
abundance: NA
d_gene: TRBD2
v_gene: TRBV7-2
CDR3aa: CASRPSGATQETQYF
CDR3nt: TGTGCCAGCAGACCTAGCGGGGCAACTCAAGAGACCCAGTACTTC

j_gene: TRBJ1-4
abundance: NA
d_gene: NA
v_gene: TRBV10-3
CDR3aa: CAISDRANTNEKLFF
CDR3nt: TGTGCCATCAGTGACAGGGCGAACACTAATGAAAAACTGTTTTTT

j_gene: TRBJ2-3
abundance: NA
d_gene: TRBD2
v_gene: TRBV5-4
CDR3aa: CASSLGLADTDTQYF
CDR3nt: TGTGCCAGCAGCTTAGGGCTAGCGGACACAGATACGCAGTATTTT

j_gene: TRBJ1-1
abundance: NA
d_gene: NA
v_gene: TRBV6-5
CDR3aa: CASRGHTEAFF
CDR3nt: TGTGCCAGCAGGGGCCACACTGAAGCTTTCTTT

j_gene: TRBJ1-5
abundance: few
d_gene: NA
v_gene: TRBV6-1
CDR3aa: CASSEYSNQPQHF
CDR3nt: TGTGCCAGCAGTGAATATAGCAATCAGCCCCAGCATTTT

j_gene: TRBJ2-7
abundance: NA
d_gene: TRBD1
v_gene: TRBV27
CDR3aa: CASRTGTGGIHYEQYF
CDR3nt: TGTGCCAGCAGAACCGGGACAGGAGGGATTCACTACGAGCAGTACTTC

j_gene: TRBJ1-6
abundance: NA
d_gene: NA
v_gene: TRBV14
CDR3aa: CASSQGLINSPLHF
CDR3nt: TGTGCCAGCAGCCAAGGACTTATTAATTCACCCCTCCACTTT

j_gene: TRBJ2-1
abundance: once
d_gene: TRBD1
v_gene: TRBV4-1
CDR3aa: CASSQEAGGQGRNEQFF
CDR3nt: TGCGCCAGCAGCCAAGAGGCTGGGGGACAGGGAAGGAATGAGCAGTTCTTC

j_gene: TRBJ1-5
abundance: NA
d_gene: TRBD1
v_gene: TRBV7-6
CDR3aa: CASSLDRGRNQPQHF
CDR3nt: TGTGCCAGCAGCTTGGACAGGGGCAGAAATCAGCCCCAGCATTTT

j_gene: TRBJ2-7
abundance: NA
d_gene: TRBD1
v_gene: TRBV3-1/TRBV3-2
CDR3aa: CASSPGQGGEQYF
CDR3nt: TGTGCCAGCAGCCCCGGACAGGGCGGCGAGCAGTACTTC

j_gene: TRBJ2-7
abundance: NA
d_gene: TRBD2
v_gene: TRBV3-1/TRBV3-2
CDR3aa: CASSQGLAGGEQYF
CDR3nt: TGTGCCAGCAGCCAAGGGCTAGCGGGGGGAGAGCAGTACTTC